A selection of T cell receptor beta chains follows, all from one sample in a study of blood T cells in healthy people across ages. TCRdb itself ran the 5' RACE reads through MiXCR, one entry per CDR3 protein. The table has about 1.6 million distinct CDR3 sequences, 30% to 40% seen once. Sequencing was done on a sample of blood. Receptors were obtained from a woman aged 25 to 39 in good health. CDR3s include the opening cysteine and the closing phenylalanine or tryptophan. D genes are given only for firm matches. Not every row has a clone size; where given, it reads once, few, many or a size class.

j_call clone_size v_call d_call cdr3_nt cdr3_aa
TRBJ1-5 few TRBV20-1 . TGCAGTAGTAAAACAGGGTCGAGCAATCAGCCCCAGCATTTT CSSKTGSSNQPQHF
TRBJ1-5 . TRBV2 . TGTGCCAGCTCTTATAGGCAACCCCGCAATCAGCCCCAGCATTTT CASSYRQPRNQPQHF
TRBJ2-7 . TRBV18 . TGTGCCAGCTCACCACGATCAGCGACCCACGAGCAGTACTTC CASSPRSATHEQYF
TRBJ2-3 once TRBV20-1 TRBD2 TGCAGTGCTGCCCCGACTAGCGGGAGAAGGGCAGATACGCAGTATTTT CSAAPTSGRRADTQYF
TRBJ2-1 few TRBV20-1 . TGCAGTGCTAGAGGGGGGGCCGGCAATGAGCAGTTCTTC CSARGGAGNEQFF
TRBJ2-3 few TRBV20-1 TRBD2 TGCAGTGCTAGAGTGCGGGGACGGGGGGGCAGAGATACGCAGTATTTT CSARVRGRGGRDTQYF
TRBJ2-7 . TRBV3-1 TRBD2 TGTGCCAGCAGCCGAGACGGCCTAGCGGGAGGCCTCTATGGCTACGAGCAGTACTTC CASSRDGLAGGLYGYEQYF
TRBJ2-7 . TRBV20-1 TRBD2 TGCAGTGCTAGAGGCGTGACCGGGACTATCACTTTCTACGAGCAGTACTTC CSARGVTGTITFYEQYF
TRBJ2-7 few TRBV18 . TGTGCCAGTAAAGGGGGTGACCTCTTCTACGAGCAGTACTTC CASKGGDLFYEQYF
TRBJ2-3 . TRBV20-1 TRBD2 TGCAGTGCTCCCGCGGCGGGAGCGCCGACTAGCACAGATACGCAGTATTTT CSAPAAGAPTSTDTQYF
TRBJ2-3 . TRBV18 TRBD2 TGTGCCAGCTCACCACCAGGGACTAGCGGGGAAGATACGCAGTATTTT CASSPPGTSGEDTQYF
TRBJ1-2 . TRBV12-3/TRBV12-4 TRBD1 TGTGCCAGCAGTTTAAGGGTCTCCGGGACAGGGAACGGCTACACCTTC CASSLRVSGTGNGYTF
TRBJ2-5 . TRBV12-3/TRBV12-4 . TGTGCCAGCAGTTTTGGGGGAGCAGAGACCCAGTACTTC CASSFGGAETQYF